This section outlines one TCR beta chain sequence together with its context. The data belong to a study of blood T cell repertoires in COVID-19. Turning to the study itself: Acute and convalescent COVID-19 specimens originated in the United States, Italy and Spain. The analysed material was cDNA or gDNA that came from T cells, B-cell-depleted T cells, or PBMCs.

The CDR3 totals 15 residues. With V trimmed by 4 bases and J by 4 bases, 4 bases remained unmatched. Germline V CDR1 and CDR2: SNHLY, FYNNEI. As processed by the authors: Estimated nucleated cell counts came from reference gene primer amplification. Assay used: immunoSEQ multiplex PCR; TCRdb lists only in-frame clones, some missing. V, J and clone size reflect that table, while D and trimming were determined from the DNA. Of 200,000 to 250,000 clones listed, around 80% are singletons. This TCR derives from a woman aged 80 or older with acute or convalescent COVID-19. The source material was peripheral blood. The chain carries TRBV2 and TRBJ1-5, with 10 bases aligning to TRBD1. CDR3 amino acids: CASSVGGQGNQPQHF. The CDR3, as DNA: TGTGCCAGCAGTGTTGGGGGACAGGGGAATCAGCCCCAGCATTTT.